Each of the 12 T cell receptor beta chains below was sequenced from the same sample in a study of OX40 agonist ivuxolimab in advanced cancers. The library relied on the immunoSEQ multiplex PCR assay. Held by TCRdb, this immuneACCESS table contains in-frame sequences only and omits some clones. Under half of the omission traces to an unresolved V gene where checked; the cause of the rest is unknown. The sample includes 55,000 to 80,000 clones, with roughly 90% observed a single time. Of the sample, about 0.58% is held by the ten largest clones. This specimen was CD4+ or CD8+ T cells sorted from blood, taken in a trial of the OX40 agonist ivuxolimab. The receptors shown here come from an adult with an advanced solid tumor such as melanoma, head and neck, liver or kidney cancer.

Here the CDR3 reads CASSPERRAFF. The CDR3 nucleotides read TGTGCCAGCTCACCAGAACGAAGGGCTTTCTTT. J is TRBJ1-1 and V is TRBV18; no clear D gene. The germline V and J ends were trimmed by 2 bases and 11 bases, with 9 bases remaining between them. Germline loops: CDR1 KGHSH, CDR2 LQKENI. The CDR3 totals 11 residues.

This clone showed up just a few times. The chain couples TRBV18 to TRBJ1-1; the D gene is possibly TRBD1 (5 bases). Trimming left V 4 bases short and J 3 bases short, with 9 bases between. Per the germline V gene, CDR1 is KGHSH and CDR2 is LQKENI. The CDR3 has 13 residues. The CDR3 DNA sequence: TGTGCCAGCTCACAGGGGCCGGACACTGAAGCTTTCTTT. The encoded protein is CASSQGPDTEAFF.

J is TRBJ1-2 and V is TRBV2, with D unclear. Trimming left V 2 bases short and J 0 bases short, with 10 bases between. Germline V gene sequence: CDR1 SNHLY, CDR2 FYNNEI. The CDR3 runs 15 residues. The CDR3 DNA reads TGTGCCAGCAGTGAACAGTGGAGAGCTAACTATGGCTACACCTTC. Residues: CASSEQWRANYGYTF.

J is TRBJ1-2 and V is TRBV30; D unclear. Looked up from germline, CDR1 is GTSNPN and CDR2 is SVGIG (reference sequence). Trimming pared 0 bases from V and 4 bases from J, leaving 3 bases between. The CDR3 has 11 amino acids. CDR3 in amino acids: CAWSVIYGYTF. The CDR3, as DNA: TGTGCCTGGAGTGTAATCTATGGCTACACCTTC.

The rearrangement links TRBV11-2 to TRBJ2-3, with no clear D. Germline V gene lookup returns CDR1 SGHAT and CDR2 FQNNGV. CDR3 length: 12 residues. Between the trimmed V and J ends, which lost 5 bases and 4 bases, there was a span of 7 bases. In DNA form, the CDR3 reads TGTGCCAGCAGCCGGAGTGCAGATACGCAGTATTTT. It translates to CASSRSADTQYF.

The rearrangement joins TRBV18 to TRBJ2-2; a weak D match, TRBD1 (5 bases). The CDR3 runs 16 residues. Germline CDR1 and CDR2: KGHSH and LQKENI. V lost 3 bases and J lost 2, with 13 bases in between. DNA of the CDR3: TGTGCCAGCTCACCGCAGGGTTTCGGCAACACCGGGGAGCTGTTTTTT. It is translated as CASSPQGFGNTGELFF.

V gene TRBV25-1 combines with J gene TRBJ1-5; TRBD1 might be the D (5 bases). V lost 2 bases to trimming and J lost 0 bases, with 8 bases between them. Germline V gene data show CDR1 as MGHDK and CDR2 as SYGVNS. The CDR3 has 15 amino acids. The CDR3, as DNA: TGTGCCAGCAGTGAAGGGACGCATAGCAATCAGCCCCAGCATTTT. This codes for CASSEGTHSNQPQHF.

The rearrangement joins TRBV5-8 to TRBJ2-7; the D is unclear. V was shortened by 2 bases and J by 3 bases, with 0 bases between the two germline ends. Germline CDR1 is SGHTS and CDR2 is YDEGEE. The CDR3 length is 10 residues. CDR3 bases: TGTGCCAGCAGCTTCTACGAGCAGTACTTC. Its translation is CASSFYEQYF. The full variable domain, completed using reference TRBV5-8 and TRBJ2-7, is EAGVTQSPTHLIKTRGQQATLRCSPISGHTSVYWYQQALGLGLQFLLWYDEGEERNRGNFPPRFSGRQFPNYSSELNVNALELEDSALYLCASSFYEQYFGPGTRLTVT.

In DNA form, the CDR3 reads TGTGCCAGCAGCTTTAGAGAGGGTGGACTAGTGTACGAGCAGTACTTC. Protein product: CASSFREGGLVYEQYF. This sequence joins TRBV5-5 and TRBJ2-7; 7 positions match TRBD2. Germline V lookup: CDR1 SGHKS, CDR2 YYEKEE (reference sequence). V shed 2 bases and J 4 bases; nucleotides not matched to a gene: 12. CDR3 length: 16 residues.

The V call is TRBV6-5, the J call TRBJ1-6; 7 bases match TRBD1. Germline-derived CDR1 and CDR2 are MNHEY and SVGAGI. Trimming removed 6 bases from V and 13 bases from J; junction bases left unmatched: 15. The length of the CDR3 is 15 residues. In nucleotides, the CDR3 is TGTGCCAGCAGGTCAAAGACAGGGCCGGAGTTCCCCCTCCACTTT. This encodes CASRSKTGPEFPLHF.

The chain couples TRBV2 to TRBJ2-5; 8 nucleotides match TRBD1. The CDR3 consists of 14 residues. Trimming cost V 5 bases and J 4 bases; bases outside gene matches: 6. Germline V gives CDR1 SNHLY, CDR2 FYNNEI. CDR3 residues: CASSPGTGGETQYF. The CDR3 DNA reads as TGTGCCAGCAGTCCCGGGACAGGTGGAGAGACCCAGTACTTC.

The chain couples TRBV10-1 to TRBJ2-2; D is unclear. The germline CDR1 and CDR2 sequences are WNHNN and SYGVQD (reference sequence). The V gene lost 6 bases and the J gene lost 6 bases, with 11 bases spanning the gap. The length of the CDR3 is 13 residues. CDR3 nucleotide sequence: TGCGCCAGCAGCTCTACCCTCTCCGGGGAGCTGTTTTTT. Translating gives CASSSTLSGELFF.